The 10 T cell receptor beta chains listed next were all sequenced from one sample in a study of shared clonotypes between healthy human individuals. Clones were read by immunoSEQ multiplex PCR, and TCRdb kept only the in-frame ones, dropping some. The table shows 1.4 million or so clones, with 98% to 99% occurring only once. The sequencing input was naive CD4+ T cells sorted from blood. Subset indicated: CD45RA+ positively selected. Receptor source: a young man in good health.

The rearrangement links TRBV7-9 to TRBJ2-1; D possibly corresponds to TRBD2 (6 bases). The germline CDR1 and CDR2 sequences are SEHNR and FQNEAQ (reference sequence). The CDR3 spans 12 residues. The V and J ends lost 2 bases and 15 bases respectively, with 14 bases between them. Here the CDR3 reads CASSLRREGLFF. CDR3 DNA sequence: TGTGCCAGCAGCTTACGGCGGGAAGGGCTGTTCTTC. The full variable domain, rest sourced from reference TRBV7-9 and TRBJ2-1, is DTGVSQNPRHKITKRGQNVTFRCDPISEHNRLYWYRQTLGQGPEFLTYFQNEAQLEKSRLLSDRFSAERPKGSFSTLEIQRTEQGDSAMYLCASSLRREGLFFGPGTRLTVL.

This rearrangement joins TRBV9 to TRBJ1-1; D unclear. Germline V CDR1 and CDR2: SGDLS, YYNGEE. This CDR3 is 14 amino acids long. Trimming left V 0 bases short and J 1 base short, with 7 bases between. CDR3 DNA: TGTGCCAGCAGCGTAGAGCGGAAGAACACTGAAGCTTTCTTT. Translating it yields CASSVERKNTEAFF.

The rearrangement uses TRBV6-1 and TRBJ1-1; D is unclear. The CDR3 is made up of 10 amino acids. Trimming left V 7 bases short and J 6 bases short, with 6 bases between. Germline V gene data show CDR1 as MNHNS and CDR2 as SASEGT. The CDR3 here is CASKAAEAFF. CDR3 nucleotides: TGTGCCAGCAAGGCAGCTGAAGCTTTCTTT.

This sequence joins TRBV7-9 and TRBJ2-7; D not certain. CDR1 SEHNR and CDR2 FQNEAQ come from the germline V gene (reference sequence). The CDR3 sequence is 17 residues long. The germline V and J ends were trimmed by 6 bases and 2 bases, with 23 bases remaining between them. CDR3 DNA: TGTGCCAGCAGTCGTAAGTGGCCACCGTCTAATACCTACGAGCAGTACTTC. This codes for CASSRKWPPSNTYEQYF.

V gene TRBV4-3 combines with J gene TRBJ2-1; D is possibly TRBD1 or TRBD2 (5 bases each). Trimming cost V 0 bases and J 8 bases, with 11 bases left between them. The CDR3 spans 14 residues. Per the germline V gene, CDR1 is LGHNA and CDR2 is YSLEER. CDR3: CASSQEGRGDEQFF. The DNA for the CDR3 is TGCGCCAGCAGCCAAGAGGGGAGAGGGGATGAGCAGTTCTTC.

The rearrangement uses TRBV14 and TRBJ2-1; 7 bases fit TRBD2. CDR1 is SGHDN, CDR2 FVKESK, per germline. CDR3 size: 16 residues. V lost 4 bases and J lost 3; bases outside the gene matches: 9. The CDR3 nucleotides read TGTGCCAGCAGCCCTCTAGCGGAAGATCTCTACAATGAGCAGTTCTTC. It is translated as CASSPLAEDLYNEQFF.

The genes are TRBV7-9 and TRBJ2-6; TRBD1 is a possible D gene (5 bases). Trimming took 1 base from V and 3 from J, leaving 16 bases between them. The CDR3 is made up of 18 amino acids. Germline assignment: CDR1 SEHNR and CDR2 FQNEAQ (reference sequence). The CDR3 loop is CASSLVLQGTFGANVLTF. Written as DNA, the CDR3 is TGTGCCAGCAGCTTAGTACTTCAGGGAACATTTGGGGCCAACGTCCTGACTTTC.

The J gene is TRBJ2-6, the V gene TRBV21-1; TRBD1 is taken as the D call from the table, unchecked against the DNA. TRBV21-1 is described as a pseudogene. CDR3 length equals 17 residues. This chain's CDR3 is CASHRDRLRSGANVLTF. The CDR3 DNA reads as TGTGCCAGCCACCGGGACAGGTTACGCTCTGGGGCCAACGTCCTGACTTTC.

As regards this clone: Additional DNA sequences in this sample encode the identical CDR3. The chain carries TRBV5-5 and TRBJ2-7; D remains ambiguous. Germline assignment: CDR1 SGHKS and CDR2 YYEKEE (reference sequence). The ends were cut back, 1 base at V and 6 bases at J, with 11 bases in the middle. The CDR3 sequence is 13 residues long. Here the CDR3 reads CASSLMERFEQYF. As DNA, the CDR3 is TGTGCCAGCAGCTTGATGGAGAGGTTCGAGCAGTACTTC.

CDR3 DNA: TGTGCCAGCAAACAGGAGTTTGTTGGCAATCAGCCCCAGCATTTT. This translates into CASKQEFVGNQPQHF. This sequence joins TRBV28 and TRBJ1-5, with D maybe TRBD1 (5 bases). Germline assignment: CDR1 MDHEN and CDR2 SYDVKM. V lost 7 bases and J 2 bases, leaving 15 bases between the germline ends. CDR3 length: 15 residues.